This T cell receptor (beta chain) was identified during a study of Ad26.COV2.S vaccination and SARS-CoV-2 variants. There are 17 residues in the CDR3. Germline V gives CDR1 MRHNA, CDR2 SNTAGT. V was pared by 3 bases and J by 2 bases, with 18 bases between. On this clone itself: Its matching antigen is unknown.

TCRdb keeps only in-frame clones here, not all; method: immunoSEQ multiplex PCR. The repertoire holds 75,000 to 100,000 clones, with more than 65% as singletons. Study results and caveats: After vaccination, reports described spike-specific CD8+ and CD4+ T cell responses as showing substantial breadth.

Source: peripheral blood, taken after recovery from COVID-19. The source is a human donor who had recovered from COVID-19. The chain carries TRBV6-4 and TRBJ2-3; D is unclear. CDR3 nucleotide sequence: TGTGCCAGCAGTGATATTGGAGATCCCTCGGACACAGATACGCAGTATTTT. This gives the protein CASSDIGDPSDTDTQYF.